This note documents a single T cell receptor (beta chain) sequence. The target antigen is unknown. PCR amplification relied on 60 Vbeta primers (plus 13 Jbeta primers). Sequencing used immunoSEQ multiplex PCR; TCRdb keeps in-frame clones, though not all of them. This repertoire shows 190,000 or so clones, 80% found once; its top ten account for under 0.8%. This entry is derived from a study of cytomegalovirus exposure and HLA in healthy donors. Findings and limits, study-wide: Prior analysis indicated that the majority of TCR beta V segments exhibited productivity approximately 90% or approximately 30% of the time. There were three CMV-associated chains whose specificity for CMV antigens was confirmed in vitro. V- and J-gene trimming in TCR beta was tied to a missense DCLRE1C variant by an analysis performed later.

This CDR3 is built from 18 residues. From germline, CDR1 is MNHEY and CDR2 SMNVEV (reference sequence). V lost 5 bases, J lost 0 bases, and 20 bases lay in between. Donors showed nominal health when sampled, although they likely had unrecorded immune exposures. Sequencing was carried out using PBMCs. The rearrangement uses TRBV27 and TRBJ1-5; the D is unclear. The sequence came from a boy aged 5 to 17 in good health and CMV-seronegative. CDR3 in DNA: TGTGCCAGCAGTCCTACGAGATCCGCCTTGTATAGCAATCAGCCCCAGCATTTT. Residues: CASSPTRSALYSNQPQHF.